The clone carrying this T cell receptor (beta chain) was found a few times. The antigen is unknown. Patients having uncontrolled infection, another autoimmune disease, pregnancy or lactation were not included. These data are taken from a study of T cells in Graves' hyperthyroidism and ophthalmopathy. Whole-study results and caveats: Progression to ophthalmopathy was predicted a median of roughly 6.5 months early.

Template material for amplifying TCR beta CDR3 regions consisted of RNA transcripts. TCR CDR3 regions were first amplified by RT-PCR with HTBI primers. From the multiplex PCR reads, TCRdb called clonotypes with MiXCR, one entry per CDR3 protein. The sample carries approximately 400,000 distinct CDR3 sequences, around 14% recorded once. CDR1 is SGHAT and CDR2 is FQNNGV in the germline V gene. The CDR3 covers 18 residues. J lost 4 bases, V lost 1 base, and 13 bases had no gene match. This chain connects TRBV11-2 to TRBJ2-5; TRBD2 aligns across 9 bases. The TCR originated in a woman aged 18-29 years with Graves' hyperthyroidism. Input material: blood. The chain's CDR3 is CASSLGRAGGLLGETQYF. The CDR3 DNA is TGTGCCAGCAGCTTAGGACGAGCGGGGGGATTATTAGGAGAGACCCAGTACTTC.